The entry below describes one T cell receptor (beta chain). The record originates from a study of blood T cell repertoires in COVID-19. Study information: T cells, B-cell-depleted T cells, or PBMCs supplied cDNA or gDNA.

The participants were between roughly 18 and 89 years old and came from 20 to 30 US areas. Assignment of participants to cohorts was predicated upon participant-reported clinical history. Under the authors' procedure: Reference gene primer amplification in the assay estimated nucleated cell counts. Libraries were prepared by immunoSEQ multiplex PCR; TCRdb keeps only in-frame clonotypes and omits some of them. The D gene and trimming were derived from the DNA, and the V and J assignments and clone size from that table. Here the sample spans roughly 220,000 clones, 80% being singletons. The CDR3 consists of 21 residues. Trimming removed 2 bases from V and 0 bases from J; junction bases left unmatched: 21. Germline V lookup: CDR1 LGHDT, CDR2 YNNKEL (reference sequence).

This receptor was identified in a man between 25 and 39 years old with acute COVID-19. The chain recombines TRBV3-1 (or the pseudogene TRBV3-2) with TRBJ1-2, with 7 positions matching TRBD1. Material for sequencing was PBMCs or T cells enriched from blood (not recorded which). The CDR3 bases are TGTGCCAGCAGCCAATGGAGCCCCCTTAACAGGGGAAGGGGTCCTAACTATGGCTACACCTTC. Its protein is CASSQWSPLNRGRGPNYGYTF.